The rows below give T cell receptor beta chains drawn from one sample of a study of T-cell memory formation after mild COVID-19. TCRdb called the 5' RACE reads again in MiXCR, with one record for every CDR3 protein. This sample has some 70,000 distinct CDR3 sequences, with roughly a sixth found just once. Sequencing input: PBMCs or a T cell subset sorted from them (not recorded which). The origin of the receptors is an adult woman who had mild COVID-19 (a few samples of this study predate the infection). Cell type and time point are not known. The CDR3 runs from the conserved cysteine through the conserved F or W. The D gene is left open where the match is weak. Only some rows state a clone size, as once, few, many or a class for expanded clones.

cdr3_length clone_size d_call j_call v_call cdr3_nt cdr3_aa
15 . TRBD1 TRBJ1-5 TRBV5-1 TGCGCCAGCAGCTCGGGAGGGGGCGGCAATCAGCCCCAGCATTTT CASSSGGGGNQPQHF
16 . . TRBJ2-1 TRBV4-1 TGCGCCAGCAGCCAGGAGAGAATGAGCTCCTACAATGAGCAGTTCTTC CASSQERMSSYNEQFF
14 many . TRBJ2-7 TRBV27 TGTGCCACCCTACCAGCGCAGGGGTCATACGAGCAGTACTTC CATLPAQGSYEQYF
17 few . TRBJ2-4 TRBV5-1 TGCGCCAGCAGCTTGGTTGAAGGGAACCTAGCCAAAAACATTCAGTACTTC CASSLVEGNLAKNIQYF
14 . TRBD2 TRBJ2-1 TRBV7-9 TGTGCCAGCAGCCCACCGGGGGGGACCAATGAGCAGTTCTTC CASSPPGGTNEQFF
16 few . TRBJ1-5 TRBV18 TGTGCCAGCTCATCCAGCGAGACAGGAAGCAATCAGCCCCAGCATTTT CASSSSETGSNQPQHF
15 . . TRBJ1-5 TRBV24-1 TGTGCCACCAGTGATTTGGAGGGAGGGGGTCAGCCCCAGCATTTT CATSDLEGGGQPQHF
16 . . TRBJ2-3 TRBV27 TGTGCCAGCAGTTTGGTCTTCCCCCCACGCACAGATACGCAGTATTTT CASSLVFPPRTDTQYF
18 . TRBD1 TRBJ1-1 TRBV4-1 TGCGCCAGCAGCCAAGTATACGGACAGGTCGGGATGAACACTGAAGCTTTCTTT CASSQVYGQVGMNTEAFF
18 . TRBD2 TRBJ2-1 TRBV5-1 TGCGCCAGCAGCTTGGGGGGACTAGCCCAGAGCTCCTACAATGAGCAGTTCTTC CASSLGGLAQSSYNEQFF
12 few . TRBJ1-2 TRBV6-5 TGTGCCAGCAGTACAGGGAACTATGGCTACACCTTC CASSTGNYGYTF
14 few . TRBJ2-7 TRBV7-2 TGTGCCAGCAGCCCGCATGAGGCAGGTGAAGAGCAGTACTTC CASSPHEAGEEQYF
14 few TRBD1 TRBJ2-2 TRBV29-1 TGCAGCGTTGCCGGACAGGGGGACACCGGGGAGCTGTTTTTT CSVAGQGDTGELFF
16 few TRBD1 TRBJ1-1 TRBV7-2 TGTGCCAGCAGCCCGTACCCAGGGGGGATGAACACTGAAGCTTTCTTT CASSPYPGGMNTEAFF
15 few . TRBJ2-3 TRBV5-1 TGCGCCAGCAGTCCCAGACAGCCATCCACAGATACGCAGTATTTT CASSPRQPSTDTQYF
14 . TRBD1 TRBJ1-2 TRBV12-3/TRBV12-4 TGTGCCAGCAGTTTAGGACAGGGGTGGGATGGCTACACCTTC CASSLGQGWDGYTF
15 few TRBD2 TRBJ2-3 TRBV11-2 TGTGCCAGCAGCCCTTCGGCGGGAGTCTCAGATACGCAGTATTTT CASSPSAGVSDTQYF
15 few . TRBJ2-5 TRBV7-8 TGTGCCAGCAGCTTAGCGCCGGGGGCGCCAGAGACCCAGTACTTC CASSLAPGAPETQYF
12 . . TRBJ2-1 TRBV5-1 TGCGCTACCGCGGCGGGTGGCAATGAGCAGTTCTTC CATAAGGNEQFF
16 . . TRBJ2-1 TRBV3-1 TGTGCCAGCAGCCAAGACCTGACGAGCTCCTACAATGAGCAGTTCTTC CASSQDLTSSYNEQFF